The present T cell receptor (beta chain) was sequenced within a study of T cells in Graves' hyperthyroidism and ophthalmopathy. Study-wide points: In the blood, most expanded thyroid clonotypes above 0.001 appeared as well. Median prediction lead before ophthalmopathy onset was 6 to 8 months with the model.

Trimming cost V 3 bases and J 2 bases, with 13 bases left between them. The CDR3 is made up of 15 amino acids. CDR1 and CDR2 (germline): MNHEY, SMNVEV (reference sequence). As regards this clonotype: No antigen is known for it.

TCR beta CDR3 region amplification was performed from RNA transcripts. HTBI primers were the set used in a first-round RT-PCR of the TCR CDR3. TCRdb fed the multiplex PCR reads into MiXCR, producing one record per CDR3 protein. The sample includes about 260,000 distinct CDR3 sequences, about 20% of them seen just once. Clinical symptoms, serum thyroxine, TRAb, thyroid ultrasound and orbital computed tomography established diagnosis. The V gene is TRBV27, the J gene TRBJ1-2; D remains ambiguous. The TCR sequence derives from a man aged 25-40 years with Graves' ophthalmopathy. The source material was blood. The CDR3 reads CASSLMAGSNYGYTF. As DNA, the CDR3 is TGTGCCAGCAGTTTGATGGCCGGGTCCAACTATGGCTACACCTTC.